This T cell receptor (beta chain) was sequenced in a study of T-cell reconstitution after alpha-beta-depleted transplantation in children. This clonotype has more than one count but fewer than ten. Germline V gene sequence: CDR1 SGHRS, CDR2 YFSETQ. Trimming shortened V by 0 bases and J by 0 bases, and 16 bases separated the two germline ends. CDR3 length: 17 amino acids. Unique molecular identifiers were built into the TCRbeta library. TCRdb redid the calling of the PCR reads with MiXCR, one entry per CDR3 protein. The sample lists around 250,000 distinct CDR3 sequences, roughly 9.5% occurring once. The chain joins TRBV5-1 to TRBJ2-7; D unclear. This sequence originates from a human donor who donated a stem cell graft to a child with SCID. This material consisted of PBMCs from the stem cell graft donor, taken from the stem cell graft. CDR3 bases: TGCGCCAGCAGCTTGGCTGGCAGCCAATACCTCTCCTACGAGCAGTACTTC. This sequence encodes CASSLAGSQYLSYEQYF.